This TCR beta chain was profiled in a study of cytomegalovirus exposure and HLA in healthy donors. The germline CDR1 and CDR2 sequences are LGHNA and YSLEER. The CDR3 covers 16 residues. J was trimmed by 4 bases and V by 2 bases; bases with no gene match: 6. Concerning this clone: Its antigen is still unknown.

60 Vbeta and 13 Jbeta primers were used in PCR. Original methodology: Counted up in a later analysis, unique TCR beta chains came to approximately 83 million, with roughly 11 million shared. This table comes from immunoSEQ multiplex PCR, and its TCRdb copy is limited to in-frame clones, with some not included. The D gene and trimming were derived from the DNA, and the V and J assignments and clone size from that table. The top ten hold roughly 4.7% of the sample, which has 130,000 to 150,000 clones, approximately 80% seen once. The study, taken as a whole, reports: Across HLA loci, a later analysis found differing TCR association rates, with DRB1 most and HLA-C fewest. Later genetic work tied a missense DCLRE1C variant to beta-chain V and J trimming.

The source material was PBMCs. The sequence derives from a male donor in good health and CMV-seronegative. V usage is TRBV4-3 and J usage is TRBJ2-1; 9 bases map to TRBD2. CDR3 sequence reads: CASSQRLAELYNEQFF. The CDR3 coding sequence is TGCGCCAGCAGCCAAAGACTAGCGGAGTTATACAATGAGCAGTTCTTC.